The next 2 T cell receptor beta chains were all read from a single sample in a study of cytomegalovirus exposure and HLA in healthy donors. Sequencing used immunoSEQ multiplex PCR; TCRdb keeps in-frame clones, though not all of them. The table has roughly 300,000 clones, 75% to 90% seen once. Sequencing was carried out using PBMCs. Receptors originate from a woman under 30 in good health and CMV-seronegative.

The chain joins TRBV18 to TRBJ1-1, with 8 bases that match TRBD1. The junction had 4 bases not matched to a gene; V was cut back by 6 bases and J by 1 base. Germline CDR1 and CDR2: KGHSH and LQKENI. The CDR3 spans 14 residues. The CDR3 region is CASSRDRSNTEAFF. In nucleotides, the CDR3 is TGTGCCAGCTCTAGGGACAGGTCGAACACTGAAGCTTTCTTT.

The chain uses TRBV21-1 and TRBJ2-7; TRBD2 is the table's D call and was not checked against the DNA. TRBV21-1 is a pseudogene locus. The CDR3 is 16 amino acids. CDR3 sequence (DNA): TGTGCCAGCAGCCCCGGGACTAGCGGTCCACCCTACGAGCAGTACTTC. It specifies CASSPGTSGPPYEQYF.